This TCR beta chain is from a study of OX40 agonist ivuxolimab in advanced cancers. Study background: With a range of roughly 20 to 80, age averaged approximately 60 years, and 65% to 90% were male.

Sampling times: baseline, cycle 4 day 1, cycle 7 day 1. A remark on this clone: Its target is unknown.

CDR3 length equals 17 residues. Trimming removed 0 bases from V and 2 bases from J; junction bases left unmatched: 9. Germline V gives CDR1 SGHRS, CDR2 YFSETQ. The data were produced by immunoSEQ multiplex PCR, yet TCRdb's version contains in-frame clones alone and is incomplete. This table holds some 41,000 clones, about 88% found once. Notes on the study in general: Expanded clones were, on average, more numerous in CD8+ T cells than in CD4+.

This clonotype was obtained from an adult with an advanced solid tumor such as melanoma, head and neck, liver or kidney cancer. This specimen consisted of CD4+ or CD8+ T cells sorted from blood, obtained in a trial of the OX40 agonist ivuxolimab. This chain connects TRBV5-1 to TRBJ2-3, with 7 bases that match TRBD1. The CDR3 here is CASSLGVGTAATDTQYF. CDR3 coding DNA: TGCGCCAGCAGCTTGGGGGTCGGGACAGCCGCCACAGATACGCAGTATTTT.